These T cell receptor beta chains were read from a single sample in a study of T and B cells in COVID-19 patients. TCRdb redid the calling of the multiplex PCR reads with MiXCR, one entry per CDR3 protein. The profile shows more than 3,000 distinct CDR3 sequences, roughly a fifth of them singletons. Sequences were obtained from blood. The source is a human donor with active COVID-19. The CDR3 runs from the conserved cysteine through the conserved F or W. A D gene is named only where the DNA matches it firmly. Some rows mark clone size as missing; the rest say once, few, many or name a class of expanded clone.

d_call clone_size j_call cdr3_length v_call cdr3_nt cdr3_aa
TRBD1 NA TRBJ1-2 12 TRBV2 TGTGCCAGCAGTGGGACAGGGGGTGGCTACACCTTC CASSGTGGGYTF
NA few TRBJ1-3 12 TRBV20-1 TGCAGTGCTCCACTCTCTGGAAACACCATATATTTT CSAPLSGNTIYF
NA NA TRBJ1-2 16 TRBV18 TGTGCCAGCTCACCAAGGGGGGCACCTTCTAACTATGGCTACACCTTC CASSPRGAPSNYGYTF
TRBD1 NA TRBJ1-2 14 TRBV12-3/TRBV12-4 TGTGCCAGCAGTCGGGGAGGGGGCGCTTATGGCTACACCTTC CASSRGGGAYGYTF
TRBD2 few TRBJ2-5 14 TRBV4-3 TGCGCCAGCAGCCAGCAGGGAGGGAAAGAGACCCAGTACTTC CASSQQGGKETQYF
NA NA TRBJ1-6 15 TRBV18 TGTGACAGCTCCGCCGGGAGGGCCCCCAATTCACCCCTCCACTTT CDSSAGRAPNSPLHF
NA few TRBJ1-5 18 TRBV7-2 TGTGCCAGCAGCTTAATGGCCACAGGGAGCTATAGCAATCAGCCCCAGCATTTT CASSLMATGSYSNQPQHF
NA NA TRBJ1-1 12 TRBV11-3 TGTGCCAGCAGCCTTATTGGGTACGAAGCTTTCTTT CASSLIGYEAFF
NA medium-sized TRBJ1-1 12 TRBV19 TGTGCCAGTAGTATAGACTACACTGAAGCTTTCTTT CASSIDYTEAFF
TRBD1 NA TRBJ2-2 15 TRBV5-6 TGTGCCAGCAGGGAACAGGGGTTCAGGGCCGGGGAGCTGTTTTTT CASREQGFRAGELFF
TRBD1 medium-sized TRBJ2-7 16 TRBV6-4 TGTGCCAGCAGTGGGAGGAGGGGACAGGGGATTTACGAGCAGTACTTC CASSGRRGQGIYEQYF
NA medium-sized TRBJ1-4 16 TRBV6-5 TGTGCCAGCAGTTACTCGACCCCAGTTCATAATGAAAAACTGTTTTTT CASSYSTPVHNEKLFF
NA medium-sized TRBJ2-1 15 TRBV5-4 TGTGCCAGCAGCTTCCGGGGACGGGGGATTGTAGAGCAGTTCTTC CASSFRGRGIVEQFF
TRBD1 few TRBJ2-7 15 TRBV11-3 TGTGCCAGCAGTTTCTCCGGGACAGACTCCTACGAGCAGTACTTC CASSFSGTDSYEQYF
NA NA TRBJ2-7 13 TRBV20-1 TGCAGTGCTAGAGGCCGCACCTCTTACGAGCAGTACTTC CSARGRTSYEQYF
NA medium-sized TRBJ1-1 13 TRBV30 TGTGCCTGGAGTTTAACAAGGAACACTGAAGCTTTCTTT CAWSLTRNTEAFF
NA large TRBJ2-3 17 TRBV19 TGTGCCAGTAGTATGAGGCAGCTTGATCCATTCAGCGGTCTGCAGTATTTT CASSMRQLDPFSGLQYF